This T cell receptor (beta chain) is drawn from a study of T cells after yellow fever vaccination. Study results and limitations: The CD4 compartment and the CD8 compartment contained a small share of clonotypes in common. A weaker secondary response peaked on day 5, the primary on day 15. A large majority of primary-vaccination clones showed up again after the booster (96% CD4, 75% to 90% CD8).

This clonotype was seen a few times. Its antigen is unknown. For TCR, cDNA came from 5'RACE template switching, which added a universal primer site and UMIs. Using its own MiXCR run on the 5' RACE reads, TCRdb lists one record per CDR3 protein. The sample has 300,000 to 350,000 distinct CDR3 sequences, about 4% seen once. Trimming cost V 8 bases and J 8 bases; bases outside gene matches: 7. In germline, CDR1 is MNHEY, CDR2 SVGAGI. The CDR3 covers 13 residues. The chain combines TRBV6-5 with TRBJ1-4; TRBD1 matches 8 bases. The sequence was collected from a man between 18 and 35 years old who received the YFV17D yellow fever vaccine. This sample comprised PBMCs, obtained 5 days after the yellow fever booster vaccination. The DNA for the CDR3 is TGTGCCAGCGCAAGGGCAGGGGGCGAAAAACTGTTTTTT. The encoded protein is CASARAGGEKLFF.